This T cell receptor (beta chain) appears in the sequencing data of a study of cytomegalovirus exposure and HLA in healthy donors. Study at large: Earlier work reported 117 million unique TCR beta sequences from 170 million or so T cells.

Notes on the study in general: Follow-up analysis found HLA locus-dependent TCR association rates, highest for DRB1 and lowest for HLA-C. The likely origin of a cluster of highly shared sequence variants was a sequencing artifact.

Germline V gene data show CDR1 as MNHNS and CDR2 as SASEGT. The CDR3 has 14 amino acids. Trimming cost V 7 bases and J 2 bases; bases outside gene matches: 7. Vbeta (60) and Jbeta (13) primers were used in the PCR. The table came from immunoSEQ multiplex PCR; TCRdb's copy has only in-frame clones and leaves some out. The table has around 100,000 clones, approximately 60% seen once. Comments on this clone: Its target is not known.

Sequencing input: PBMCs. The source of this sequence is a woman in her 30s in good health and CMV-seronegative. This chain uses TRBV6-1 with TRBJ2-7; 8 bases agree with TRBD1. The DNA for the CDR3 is TGTGCCAGCAACAGGGACAGGCTTACCTACGAGCAGTACTTC. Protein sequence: CASNRDRLTYEQYF.